The 17 T cell receptor beta chains below were found in one sample sequenced in a study of technical replicates of blood from a handful of donors. The data were produced by immunoSEQ multiplex PCR, yet TCRdb's version contains in-frame clones alone and is incomplete. The table includes just over 75,000 clones, 85% to 95% detected once. Specimen: T cells isolated from PBMCs. All receptors derive from a human donor in good health.

J is TRBJ2-3 and V is TRBV7-2; weak D call: TRBD2 (5 bases). The germline V gene has CDR1 SGHTA and CDR2 FQGNSA. The CDR3 extends over 15 amino acids. V was pared by 5 bases and J by 0 bases, with 12 bases between. CDR3 protein: CASSPRGPSTDTQYF. The CDR3 DNA reads as TGTGCCAGCAGCCCTCGAGGGCCGAGCACAGATACGCAGTATTTT.

V and J are TRBV6-8 and TRBJ2-7, with no clear D. The V end lost 6 bases, the J end lost 9 bases, and 15 bases lay between the germline ends. CDR1 and CDR2 (germline): MNHGY, SAAAGT. CDR3 size: 12 residues. CDR3 sequence reads: CASRQTYSRQYF. The DNA of the CDR3 is TGTGCCAGCAGGCAGACATACTCGAGGCAGTACTTC.

The J gene is TRBJ1-5, the V gene TRBV21-1. TRBV21-1 is termed a pseudogene. The CDR3 totals 17 residues. The CDR3 region is CASSILRDTRGGQPQHF. In DNA form, the CDR3 reads TGTGCCAGCAGCATCCTCCGGGATACGAGGGGAGGTCAGCCCCAGCATTTT.

The chain links TRBV6-5 to TRBJ2-2; D might be TRBD1 (5 bases). Germline CDR1 and CDR2: MNHEY and SVGAGI. V lost 6 bases, J lost 6 bases, and 17 bases lay in between. The length of the CDR3 is 15 residues. The CDR3 DNA reads as TGTGCCAGCAGAGACGACAGCATTTGGGCCGGGGAGCTGTTTTTT. Translating it yields CASRDDSIWAGELFF.

V and J are TRBV10-1 and TRBJ2-2; D not resolved. Germline V gene sequence: CDR1 WNHNN, CDR2 SYGVQD (reference sequence). V shed 6 bases and J shed 0 bases, with 11 bases lying between them. CDR3 length: 15 residues. CDR3 bases: TGCGCCAGCAGCTCTGGGCTTTCGAACACCGGGGAGCTGTTTTTT. It specifies CASSSGLSNTGELFF.

The CDR3 DNA sequence: TGCAGCGTCCGCCGTGTCGGGGGAGGGGGCAATGAGCAGTTCTTC. This translates into CSVRRVGGGGNEQFF. J is TRBJ2-1 and V is TRBV29-1; TRBD2 is a possible D gene (7 bases). The ends were cut back, 6 bases at V and 6 bases at J, with 21 bases in the middle. Germline CDR1 SQVTM, CDR2 ANQGSEA. This CDR3 region has 15 residues.

The chain recombines TRBV28 with TRBJ2-6, with 9 positions matching TRBD1. The CDR3 extends over 18 amino acids. After removal of 3 bases from V and 3 bases from J, the junction contained 9 bases not matched to a gene. Germline values: CDR1 MDHEN, CDR2 SYDVKM. The CDR3 spells CASSFLGDRDIGANVLTF. The CDR3 DNA follows: TGTGCCAGCAGTTTTCTAGGGGACAGGGACATTGGGGCCAACGTCCTGACTTTC.

The CDR3: CASSFGGINEQFF. CDR3 coding DNA: TGCGCCAGCAGCTTTGGAGGGATCAATGAGCAGTTCTTC. The chain uses TRBV5-1 and TRBJ2-1, with D perhaps TRBD2 (6 bases). The CDR3 length is 13 residues. V lost 2 bases and J lost 6, with 9 bases in between. Germline V lookup: CDR1 SGHRS, CDR2 YFSETQ.

J is TRBJ2-5 and V is TRBV2; D gene uncertain. The CDR3 runs to 14 residues. V lost 7 bases and J 1 base, leaving 13 bases between the germline ends. CDR1 is SNHLY, CDR2 FYNNEI, per germline. The DNA for the CDR3 is TGTGCCAGCAACAGCTATATCCGCCAAGAGACCCAGTACTTC. Residues: CASNSYIRQETQYF.

V gene TRBV5-4 combines with J gene TRBJ2-7; TRBD1 agrees at 9 bases. J gave up 1 base and V 4 bases, and 12 bases lay outside the gene matches. This CDR3 spans 17 amino acids. From germline, CDR1 is SGHNT and CDR2 YYREEE (reference sequence). The CDR3 spells CASSTLRAGQGSYEQYF. CDR3 DNA: TGTGCCAGCAGCACCCTTCGGGCGGGACAGGGTTCCTACGAGCAGTACTTC.

V gene TRBV21-1 combines with J gene TRBJ1-1. TRBV21-1 is an annotated pseudogene. There are 13 residues in the CDR3. Written as DNA, the CDR3 is TGTGCCAGCAGCATTTCGCTACGGACTGAAGCTTTCTTT. Protein product: CASSISLRTEAFF.

The chain employs TRBV10-3 and TRBJ2-3, with TRBD2 matching 12 bases. Germline assignment: CDR1 ENHRY and CDR2 SYGVKD. The CDR3 sequence is 17 residues long. The junction had 9 bases not matched to a gene; V was cut back by 2 bases and J by 6 bases. The CDR3: CAISETGLAGIIDTQYF. CDR3 bases: TGTGCCATCAGTGAGACCGGACTAGCGGGGATCATCGATACGCAGTATTTT.

V usage is TRBV9 and J usage is TRBJ2-2; 8 nucleotides agree with TRBD2. Trimming removed 3 bases from V and 0 bases from J; junction bases left unmatched: 7. CDR3 length: 17 residues. CDR1 and CDR2 from the germline V gene are SGDLS and YYNGEE. Here the CDR3 reads CASSGMAGGPNTGELFF. The CDR3 coding sequence is TGTGCCAGCAGCGGTATGGCGGGAGGTCCGAACACCGGGGAGCTGTTTTTT.

This rearrangement joins TRBV10-3 to TRBJ2-5; possible D gene TRBD2, 5 bases. There are 13 residues in the CDR3. Trimming removed 2 bases at V and 4 bases at J, with 8 bases between. Germline CDR1 and CDR2: ENHRY and SYGVKD. DNA for the CDR3: TGTGCCATCAGTGAGGGGAGTCCAGAGACCCAGTACTTC. Residues: CAISEGSPETQYF.

This sequence joins TRBV2 and TRBJ1-5, with 8 positions matching TRBD1. V was clipped by 6 bases and J by 6 bases; unmatched bases: 10. The CDR3 consists of 15 residues. The germline V gene encodes CDR1 SNHLY and CDR2 FYNNEI. CDR3 coding DNA: TGTGCCAGCAGCTTGGGACAGGATTCAAGTCAGCCCCAGCATTTT. Protein sequence: CASSLGQDSSQPQHF. The entire variable domain, with the rest obtained from reference TRBV2 and TRBJ1-5, is as follows: EPEVTQTPSHQVTQMGQEVILRCVPISNHLYFYWYRQILGQKVEFLVSFYNNEISEKSEIFDDQFSVERPDGSNFTLKIRSTKLEDSAMYFCASSLGQDSSQPQHFGDGTRLSIL.

The count of this clone is one. The J gene is TRBJ2-3, the V gene TRBV7-9; D is unclear. The germline gives CDR1 SEHNR, CDR2 FQNEAQ (reference sequence). The V and J ends lost 5 bases and 0 bases respectively, with 9 bases between them. The CDR3 has 14 amino acids. CDR3: CASSRDTSTDTQYF. The CDR3 nucleotides are TGTGCCAGCAGCAGAGACACAAGCACAGATACGCAGTATTTT. Drawing the rest from reference TRBV7-9 and TRBJ2-3, the complete variable domain is DTGVSQNPRHKITKRGQNVTFRCDPISEHNRLYWYRQTLGQGPEFLTYFQNEAQLEKSRLLSDRFSAERPKGSFSTLEIQRTEQGDSAMYLCASSRDTSTDTQYFGPGTRLTVL.

The chain links TRBV27 to TRBJ1-1, with a possible D match to TRBD1 (5 bases). CDR3 length: 14 amino acids. Trimming left V 3 bases short and J 3 bases short, with 11 bases between. Germline V gives CDR1 MNHEY, CDR2 SMNVEV (reference sequence). CDR3 protein: CASSLSGLHTEAFF. The CDR3 DNA reads TGTGCCAGCAGTTTGTCGGGACTGCACACTGAAGCTTTCTTT.